This record concerns one T cell receptor beta chain sequence. Its recognized antigen is unknown. Base-call qualities are not available, and no considerably larger clone is one nucleotide away. Germline trimming: 0 bases from V, 2 bases from J; junction bases outside gene matches: 11. The germline V gene gives CDR1 as MNHNS and CDR2 as SASEGT. The CDR3 measures 18 amino acids from cysteine to phenylalanine. Just CDR3 DNA is preserved here, 54 bases in frame from base 1. This specimen belongs to a study of blood T cell repertoires in COVID-19 (dated by TCRdb to 2019 to 2021). At the level of the whole study: Samples from collaborators originated in the United States, Italy and Spain and spanned both the acute and convalescent phases of COVID-19. The prospective study material was composed of cDNA or gDNA derived from T cells, B-cell-depleted T cells, or PBMCs. Subjects who had been exposed to COVID-19, were actively infected with it, or had recovered from it provided the deeply sampled blood TCRbeta repertoires that made up the dataset. The repertoires were released in a freely available public database intended as a resource for research on the immune response to SARS-CoV-2. The samples were drawn from the first 160 participants of the ongoing ImmuneRACE study and from over a thousand subjects provided by 6 global collaborators. Nearly every sample came with metadata listing a de-identified subject ID, COVID-19 status, age in years and sex. Where HLA class I and class II types were available, the types were taken from metadata supplied by the sample provider, not from assay-based typing. Study-level results and caveats: Clinical and demographic metadata were provided uncurated, with the amount varying by source and participant.

In Seattle, one collaborating source enrolled patients while the infection was active and tracked those patients longitudinally over the course of disease. The collaborating institutions used their own protocols to collect whole blood in K2EDTA tubes. For TCRbeta analysis, collaborator samples were shipped as frozen whole blood, as isolated PBMCs, or as DNA extracted from either sample type. TCRbeta CDR3 regions were amplified from genomic DNA using the immunoSEQ Assay, a bias-controlled multiplex PCR. For the original study's pipeline: The number of nucleated cells in each sample was estimated by amplification of reference gene primers within the assay. To quantify the absolute abundance of each unique TCRbeta CDR3 rearrangement, sequence reads were collapsed and filtered. For each sample, productive Simpson clonality was calculated as the square root of Simpson's diversity index over productive rearrangements. TCRdb holds this immuneACCESS table with in-frame rearrangements only. Some clones are missing; in checked studies, unresolved V genes explain under half, and the rest has no known cause. Clonal size and the V and J genes are those of that table, whereas D and trimming came from the DNA. Within this sample are about 170,000 clones, with roughly nine tenths of them counted one time only. The biggest ten clones account for about 10% of the sample.

This TCR derives from a woman aged 60 to 75 with COVID-19, enrolled during active disease. The sample taken for sequencing was peripheral blood. The chain is encoded by TRBV6-1 joined to TRBJ2-7; 9 middle bases align to TRBD1. The DNA is as follows: TGTGCCAGCAGTGAAGCGGAGACAAGGCGGGACAGGGCCTACGAGCAGTACTTC. Translated, it gives CASSEAETRRDRAYEQYF.